The rows below give T cell receptor beta chains drawn from one sample of a study of shared clonotypes between healthy human individuals. This table comes from immunoSEQ multiplex PCR, and its TCRdb copy is limited to in-frame clones, with some not included. The sample contains 400,000 to 500,000 clones, 76% of which appear only once. Specimen: PBMCs. These receptors originate from a woman aged 40 to 49 in good health. Some clones in this sample may be carry-over from other donors' samples. CDR3s leave out the opening cysteine and the closing phenylalanine or tryptophan.

CDR3 protein: ASSSRVDQPQH; V gene: TRBV7-2; CDR3 length: 11
CDR3 protein: ASSRRPGLQNEQF; V gene: TRBV7-2; CDR3 length: 13
CDR3 protein: ASTSRDGGYEQY; V gene: TRBV19; CDR3 length: 12
CDR3 protein: ASSQWGFPNEKLF; V gene: TRBV4-1; CDR3 length: 13
CDR3 protein: ASSRGTSAYNEQF; V gene: TRBV5-5; CDR3 length: 13
CDR3 protein: ASSQDLIASGSLWGYNEQF; V gene: TRBV4-3; CDR3 length: 19
CDR3 protein: ASIQGHEQY; V gene: TRBV10-2; CDR3 length: 9
CDR3 protein: ASSLFMVNSGNTIY; V gene: TRBV28; CDR3 length: 14
CDR3 protein: ASSQGGPGYNEQF; V gene: TRBV27; CDR3 length: 13
CDR3 protein: ASSPTSVTSTDTQY; V gene: TRBV5-4; CDR3 length: 14
CDR3 protein: ASSESGGRVYEQY; V gene: TRBV6-1; CDR3 length: 13
CDR3 protein: ASSLAGATQYEQY; V gene: TRBV7-2; CDR3 length: 13
CDR3 protein: ASSLTGNNQPQH; V gene: TRBV28; CDR3 length: 12
CDR3 protein: ASSIEGLASAISYNEQF; V gene: TRBV19; CDR3 length: 17
CDR3 protein: ASSLAGASIEQY; V gene: TRBV27; CDR3 length: 12
CDR3 protein: ASSLGLAGIQETQY; V gene: TRBV5-1; CDR3 length: 14
CDR3 protein: ASSIRPGQTYEQY; V gene: TRBV21-1; CDR3 length: 13
CDR3 protein: ASSMGNTGELF; V gene: TRBV9; CDR3 length: 11
CDR3 protein: ASSPTGQSYEQY; V gene: TRBV27; CDR3 length: 12
CDR3 protein: ASSQDEGQGVDEQY; V gene: TRBV7-9; CDR3 length: 14
CDR3 protein: ASSLSHNQPQH; V gene: TRBV7-8; CDR3 length: 11
CDR3 protein: AIRTGLAGGEDTQY; V gene: TRBV10-3; CDR3 length: 14
CDR3 protein: ASSRPETGEETQY; V gene: TRBV4-2; CDR3 length: 13
CDR3 protein: AWSVQAGAKTQY; V gene: TRBV30; CDR3 length: 12
CDR3 protein: ASSFRGGYEQY; V gene: TRBV27; CDR3 length: 11
CDR3 protein: ASSSARGEQY; V gene: TRBV6-5; CDR3 length: 10
CDR3 protein: ASSLRLTMGEQY; V gene: TRBV7-8; CDR3 length: 12
CDR3 protein: ASGTGVSYEQY; V gene: TRBV28; CDR3 length: 11
CDR3 protein: ASAPGTTNYGYT; V gene: TRBV18; CDR3 length: 12
CDR3 protein: ASSLGQTEAF; V gene: TRBV5-1; CDR3 length: 10
CDR3 protein: ASRAGLTNYNEQF; V gene: TRBV7-9; CDR3 length: 13
CDR3 protein: ASSMGFGEETQY; V gene: TRBV19; CDR3 length: 12
CDR3 protein: AGTEFPSGNTIY; V gene: TRBV6-1; CDR3 length: 12
CDR3 protein: ASRLLGQRGNQPQH; V gene: TRBV12-2; CDR3 length: 14
CDR3 protein: ASSGSYTDTQY; V gene: TRBV9; CDR3 length: 11
CDR3 protein: AWSPTGGGNIQY; V gene: TRBV30; CDR3 length: 12
CDR3 protein: AWSEGQGADTIY; V gene: TRBV30; CDR3 length: 12
CDR3 protein: ASSVTGGIRNEQF; V gene: TRBV11-2; CDR3 length: 13
CDR3 protein: ASTSYPGLAGVGSYEQY; V gene: TRBV28; CDR3 length: 17
CDR3 protein: ASSLSTSGSGHFGELF; V gene: TRBV27; CDR3 length: 16
CDR3 protein: ASSPQGEGSDTQY; V gene: TRBV9; CDR3 length: 13
CDR3 protein: ASSESLAGGETQY; V gene: TRBV25-1; CDR3 length: 13
CDR3 protein: ASSLETSSDTQY; V gene: TRBV7-9; CDR3 length: 12
CDR3 protein: ASHGGFMTRLAGGTDTQY; V gene: TRBV6-4; CDR3 length: 18
CDR3 protein: ASSFRANTEAF; V gene: TRBV11-3; CDR3 length: 11
CDR3 protein: ASSLGTSGYNEQF; V gene: TRBV7-9; CDR3 length: 13
CDR3 protein: ASSIAGGDGEQF; V gene: TRBV6-1; CDR3 length: 12
CDR3 protein: ASRTGMNTEAF; V gene: TRBV2; CDR3 length: 11
CDR3 protein: SVERVEGQQYT; V gene: TRBV29-1; CDR3 length: 11
CDR3 protein: ASSQGGGSWGEQF; V gene: TRBV4-2; CDR3 length: 13
CDR3 protein: ASSLRARTGAYNEQF; V gene: TRBV28; CDR3 length: 15
CDR3 protein: ASSFDRGPNEQF; V gene: TRBV7-2; CDR3 length: 12
CDR3 protein: ASSSGQGGYTEAF; V gene: TRBV5-1; CDR3 length: 13
CDR3 protein: ASSLVLSGAVSYNEQF; V gene: TRBV7-9; CDR3 length: 16
CDR3 protein: ASSYSGTGAEKLF; V gene: TRBV6-5; CDR3 length: 13
CDR3 protein: SVGPGLIPTGELF; V gene: TRBV29-1; CDR3 length: 13
CDR3 protein: ASGRAGANTEAF; V gene: TRBV27; CDR3 length: 12
CDR3 protein: ASSLRGRNEQF; V gene: TRBV27; CDR3 length: 11
CDR3 protein: ASSYVANQETQY; V gene: TRBV6-5; CDR3 length: 12
CDR3 protein: ASSPGPKEVFVGNTIY; V gene: TRBV5-6; CDR3 length: 16